The T cell receptor (beta chain) under discussion was sequenced for a study of blood T cell repertoires in COVID-19. Looking at the study overall: Specimens from acute and convalescent COVID-19 originated in the United States, Italy and Spain.

Among Cohort 3 donors, those recovered had two negative PCRs, clearance, or symptom resolution. The protocol was immunoSEQ multiplex PCR, while the TCRdb copy is restricted to in-frame clones and leaves out a portion. The sample shows roughly 300,000 clones, about nine tenths of them seen only once. This clone has only one observation. The CDR3 loop spans 12 amino acids. Germline loops: CDR1 LGHDT, CDR2 YNNKEL (reference sequence). V was pared by 3 bases and J by 5 bases, with 7 bases between. The V call is TRBV3-1 (or the pseudogene TRBV3-2), the J call TRBJ1-1; D gene uncertain. The source is a woman under 30 who had recovered from COVID-19. The sequencing input was PBMCs or T cells enriched from blood (not recorded which). The CDR3 protein is CASSQSRTEAFF. For the CDR3, the DNA is TGTGCCAGCAGCCAGTCGAGGACTGAAGCTTTCTTT.